The 26 T cell receptor beta chains given below trace back to one sample, sequenced in a study of blood T cell repertoires in COVID-19. Assay: immunoSEQ multiplex PCR; the TCRdb copy retains only in-frame clones and omits some. The sample shows about 300,000 clones, more than 85% of them seen only once. Sample: peripheral blood. All receptors come from a man in his sixties or seventies with acute or convalescent COVID-19.

As to this clone: The same CDR3 can be traced to other DNA sequences in this sample. V and J are TRBV28 and TRBJ2-7; tentatively, D is TRBD2 (6 bases). Trimming shortened V by 7 bases and J by 0 bases, and 10 bases separated the two germline ends. The germline CDR1 and CDR2 sequences are MDHEN and SYDVKM. The CDR3 covers 13 residues. This CDR3 reads CASKSGSSYEQYF. Written as DNA, the CDR3 is TGTGCCAGCAAATCCGGGAGCTCCTACGAGCAGTACTTC.

V usage is TRBV7-3 and J usage is TRBJ2-5; 8 bases align to TRBD2. Germline assignment: CDR1 SGHTA and CDR2 FQGTGA. CDR3 length: 17 residues. V dropped 5 bases and J dropped 1; count of bases not matched to a gene: 12. The DNA for the CDR3 is TGTGCCAGCAGCCTAGGGGCGGGGGGACCTTTCCAAGAGACCCAGTACTTC. The encoded protein is CASSLGAGGPFQETQYF.

The chain links TRBV6-4 to TRBJ2-7, with a possible D match to TRBD1 (6 bases). Trimming left V 6 bases short and J 3 bases short, with 9 bases between. CDR3 length: 12 amino acids. CDR1 is MRHNA and CDR2 is SNTAGT in the germline V gene. The CDR3 DNA reads as TGTGCCAGCAGGGGACAAAGCTACGAGCAGTACTTC. It specifies CASRGQSYEQYF.

The chain carries TRBV28 and TRBJ1-4; D unclear. V lost 1 base, J lost 4 bases, and 10 bases lay in between. Germline CDR1 MDHEN, CDR2 SYDVKM. CDR3 length: 15 amino acids. The CDR3 region is CASSLYGAGNEKLFF. The CDR3 DNA follows: TGTGCCAGCAGTTTATATGGAGCTGGTAATGAAAAACTGTTTTTT.

The chain has TRBV24-1 and TRBJ2-1, with unresolved D. The CDR3 has 15 residues. V gave up 5 bases and J gave up 2 bases, with 12 bases separating them. Germline-derived CDR1 and CDR2 are KGHDR and SFDVKD. CDR3 sequence: CATSASDVPYNEQFF. CDR3 DNA sequence: TGTGCCACCAGTGCGAGCGACGTCCCCTACAATGAGCAGTTCTTC.

This clone was found a few times. J is TRBJ1-3 and V is TRBV27; D unresolved. The germline CDR1 and CDR2 sequences are MNHEY and SMNVEV (reference sequence). V lost 5 bases to trimming and J lost 1 base, with 12 bases between them. The CDR3 totals 15 residues. CDR3 loop: CASSPAAGSGNTIYF. DNA for the CDR3: TGTGCCAGCAGTCCAGCGGCGGGTTCTGGAAACACCATATATTTT.

The CDR3 nucleotides are TGTGCCAGCAGGATCCCGGGACAGGGGCGAGGCTACACCTTC. Translation: CASRIPGQGRGYTF. The chain carries TRBV28 and TRBJ1-2, with 10 bases that match TRBD1. The V gene's germline CDR1 is MDHEN and CDR2 SYDVKM. This CDR3 is 14 amino acids long. V was pared by 6 bases and J by 8 bases, with 9 bases of the junction left unmatched.

This clone was seen a few times. The chain is built from TRBV3-1 (or the pseudogene TRBV3-2) and TRBJ1-4, with D possibly being TRBD1 (5 bases). V lost 2 bases, J lost 7 bases, and 14 bases lay in between. The length of the CDR3 is 15 residues. Per germline, CDR1 LGHDT and CDR2 YNNKEL (reference sequence). In nucleotides, the CDR3 is TGTGCCAGCAGCCAACCTGGTCAGGGCCCTGAAAAACTGTTTTTT. This encodes CASSQPGQGPEKLFF.

This chain joins TRBV28 and TRBJ1-5; the match to TRBD1 covers 8 bases. CDR3 length: 15 residues. V gave up 7 bases and J gave up 2 bases; unmatched junction bases: 7. Germline V lookup: CDR1 MDHEN, CDR2 SYDVKM. The CDR3 DNA reads as TGTGCCAGCAATAAATTGGACAGGGGCAATCAGCCCCAGCATTTT. Its translation is CASNKLDRGNQPQHF.

The genes are TRBV19 and TRBJ1-3; 7 bases are shared with TRBD1. The CDR3 loop spans 16 amino acids. The germline V gene has CDR1 LNHDA and CDR2 SQIVND (reference sequence). V dropped 7 bases and J dropped 0; count of bases not matched to a gene: 9. The CDR3, as DNA: TGTGCCAGTACCGAGACAGGGCCGTACTCTGGAAACACCATATATTTT. This sequence encodes CASTETGPYSGNTIYF. Combining the CDR3 with reference TRBV19 and TRBJ1-3 gives the whole variable domain DGGITQSPKYLFRKEGQNVTLSCEQNLNHDAMYWYRQDPGQGLRLIYYSQIVNDFQKGDIAEGYSVSREKKESFPLTVTSAQKNPTAFYLCASTETGPYSGNTIYFGEGSWLTVV.

The chain carries TRBV5-8 and TRBJ2-2; 10 bases match TRBD1. The V gene's germline CDR1 is SGHTS and CDR2 YDEGEE. J was trimmed by 6 bases and V by 4 bases; bases with no gene match: 6. The CDR3 is 15 amino acids. The CDR3 DNA reads TGTGCCAGCAGCCGGATAGGGACAGGGGCCGGGGAGCTGTTTTTT. It translates to CASSRIGTGAGELFF.

The chain has TRBV2 and TRBJ2-7; TRBD1 matches 8 bases. The CDR3 is made up of 16 amino acids. Looked up from germline, CDR1 is SNHLY and CDR2 is FYNNEI. The V segment lost 7 bases and the J segment 2 bases; nucleotides outside the gene matches: 13. Here the CDR3 DNA reads TGTGCCAGCATGACGGTGATGACAGGGGCCCCCTACGAGCAGTACTTC. It translates to CASMTVMTGAPYEQYF.

The chain links TRBV6-6 to TRBJ1-5, with 7 bases fitting TRBD1. J lost 4 bases, V lost 5 bases, and 5 bases had no gene match. The CDR3 length is 14 residues. Germline V lookup: CDR1 MNHNY, CDR2 SVGAGI (reference sequence). The CDR3 loop is CASSERQGNQPQHF. The CDR3 nucleotides read TGTGCCAGCAGTGAGAGACAGGGAAATCAGCCCCAGCATTTT.

V usage is TRBV19 and J usage is TRBJ2-5; 7 positions match TRBD1. With V trimmed by 5 bases and J by 1 base, 7 bases remained unmatched. Germline CDR1 LNHDA, CDR2 SQIVND (reference sequence). The CDR3 contains 15 residues. CDR3 nucleotide sequence: TGTGCCAGTAGTTCTACAGGGGCGAGCCAAGAGACCCAGTACTTC. It encodes CASSSTGASQETQYF.

The chain uses TRBV15 and TRBJ1-4; perhaps TRBD1 as D (6 bases). This CDR3 spans 16 amino acids. Trimming removed 1 base at V and 8 bases at J, with 17 bases between. The germline gives CDR1 LNHNV, CDR2 YYDKDF (reference sequence). Written as DNA, the CDR3 is TGTGCCACCAGCAGAGCCAAGACAGGTACAGGAGAAAAACTGTTTTTT. Protein sequence: CATSRAKTGTGEKLFF. The complete variable domain, with remaining parts taken from reference TRBV15 and TRBJ1-4, reads DAMVIQNPRYQVTQFGKPVTLSCSQTLNHNVMYWYQQKSSQAPKLLFHYYDKDFNNEADTPDNFQSRRPNTSFCFLDIRSPGLGDTAMYLCATSRAKTGTGEKLFFGSGTQLSVL.

V usage is TRBV28 and J usage is TRBJ2-7; 10 bases map to TRBD2. CDR1 and CDR2 (germline): MDHEN, SYDVKM. V gave up 1 base and J gave up 0 bases; unmatched junction bases: 6. The CDR3 has 17 residues. CDR3 sequence: CASSLLGTSAYSYEQYF. CDR3 coding DNA: TGTGCCAGCAGTTTATTGGGGACTAGCGCCTACTCCTACGAGCAGTACTTC. The entire variable domain, with the rest obtained from reference TRBV28 and TRBJ2-7, is as follows: DVKVTQSSRYLVKRTGEKVFLECVQDMDHENMFWYRQDPGLGLRLIYFSYDVKMKEKGDIPEGYSVSREKKERFSLILESASTNQTSMYLCASSLLGTSAYSYEQYFGPGTRLTVT.

V gene TRBV28 combines with J gene TRBJ2-5; TRBD2 matches 10 bases. This CDR3 has 16 residues. Germline assignment: CDR1 MDHEN and CDR2 SYDVKM. J was trimmed by 4 bases and V by 3 bases; bases with no gene match: 8. The CDR3 coding sequence is TGTGCCAGCAGTTTCGGTACTAGCGGGGCGGGAGAGACCCAGTACTTC. Translated: CASSFGTSGAGETQYF.

The chain has TRBV5-4 and TRBJ2-7, with 7 positions matching TRBD1. The trim removed 2 bases at V and 4 bases at J, leaving 3 bases unmatched. The length of the CDR3 is 13 residues. Germline CDR1 SGHNT, CDR2 YYREEE (reference sequence). The CDR3, as DNA: TGTGCCAGCAGCTTCCCAGGGGGATACGAGCAGTACTTC. It is translated as CASSFPGGYEQYF.

V and J are TRBV18 and TRBJ2-7, with D unresolved. The V gene's germline CDR1 is KGHSH and CDR2 LQKENI. This CDR3 is 14 amino acids long. Trimming shortened V by 5 bases and J by 3 bases, and 14 bases separated the two germline ends. The CDR3 protein is CASSARSGHYEQYF. The CDR3, as DNA: TGTGCCAGCTCAGCCCGAAGTGGCCACTACGAGCAGTACTTC.

In this sample, this clone turned up once. The rearrangement uses TRBV3-1 (or the pseudogene TRBV3-2) and TRBJ2-1, with TRBD2 matching over 9 bases. V lost 3 bases and J lost 6; bases outside the gene matches: 6. This CDR3 region has 15 residues. The germline V gene encodes CDR1 LGHDT and CDR2 YNNKEL (reference sequence). CDR3 region: CASSQAGGARNEQFF. CDR3 bases: TGTGCCAGCAGCCAGGCGGGGGGGGCTCGCAATGAGCAGTTCTTC.

The rearrangement joins TRBV18 to TRBJ2-7, with D maybe TRBD1 (6 bases). Germline V gene sequence: CDR1 KGHSH, CDR2 LQKENI. V gave up 6 bases and J gave up 7 bases, with 25 bases separating them. The CDR3 has 16 amino acids. This CDR3 reads CASSDINRDPSREQYF. DNA for the CDR3: TGTGCCAGCTCGGATATCAACAGGGATCCTTCCCGAGAGCAGTACTTC.

V and J are TRBV7-9 and TRBJ2-1; TRBD2 agrees at 10 bases. V gave up 6 bases and J gave up 5 bases; unmatched junction bases: 10. Germline CDR1 is SEHNR and CDR2 is FQNEAQ (reference sequence). The CDR3 contains 16 residues. The CDR3 nucleotides read TGTGCCAGCAGGTCACCCGGGACTAGCGTTAACAATGAGCAGTTCTTC. It specifies CASRSPGTSVNNEQFF.

The rearrangement joins TRBV27 to TRBJ1-1, with unresolved D. Germline V gene data show CDR1 as MNHEY and CDR2 as SMNVEV (reference sequence). The CDR3 spans 14 residues. V dropped 2 bases and J dropped 0 bases, with 7 bases sitting between them. CDR3 sequence reads: CASSLEPVNTEAFF. The CDR3 nucleotides read TGTGCCAGCAGTTTAGAACCAGTGAACACTGAAGCTTTCTTT.

The rearrangement uses TRBV21-1 and TRBJ1-2; the table's D call, TRBD1, has no DNA check behind it. TRBV21-1 has pseudogene status. CDR3 length: 13 amino acids. The CDR3 region has the DNA TGTGCCAGCGGGACGGGACAACCCTATGGCTACACCTTC. It codes for CASGTGQPYGYTF.

V and J are TRBV30 and TRBJ2-1; 10 bases map to TRBD2. CDR3 length: 14 amino acids. CDR1 and CDR2 from the germline V gene are GTSNPN and SVGIG (reference sequence). V lost 3 bases and J lost 3; bases outside the gene matches: 2. This chain's CDR3 is CAWRLAGLYNEQFF. In DNA, the CDR3 is TGTGCCTGGAGACTAGCGGGACTCTACAATGAGCAGTTCTTC.

J is TRBJ1-1 and V is TRBV6-2 or TRBV6-3; 9 nucleotides align to TRBD1. Germline CDR1 and CDR2: MNHEY and SVGEGT. The CDR3 has 13 amino acids. Germline trimming cut 5 bases from V and 8 bases from J; bases unmatched to any gene: 6. CDR3 sequence reads: CASSLLGQGEAFF. CDR3 sequence (DNA): TGTGCCAGCAGTCTCCTTGGACAGGGGGAAGCTTTCTTT.